The clone carrying this T cell receptor beta chain was seen a few times. Its antigen is unidentified. The primer mix had 60 Vbeta and 13 Jbeta primers. Profiled with immunoSEQ multiplex PCR; TCRdb holds only in-frame clones, not every one. Counted here are 150,000 to 200,000 clones, 81% occurring once; the ten biggest clones make up about 1.8%. Deletions cut 6 bases from V and 5 bases from J, with 19 bases between. Germline V lookup: CDR1 LNHDA, CDR2 SQIVND (reference sequence). The CDR3 extends over 15 amino acids. The data were obtained in a study of cytomegalovirus exposure and HLA in healthy donors. Study-level findings and limits: Evidence from a later analysis indicated that most CMV-associated TCR beta chains looked HLA-restricted. CMV serostatus was the sole immune exposure data available.

The rearrangement joins TRBV19 to TRBJ1-1, with D maybe TRBD1 (5 bases). The sequence was obtained from a man between 18 and 29 years old in good health and CMV-seronegative. Sequenced sample: PBMCs. CDR3 in amino acids: CASRDPGGSRTEAFF. The CDR3 coding sequence is TGTGCCAGTAGGGACCCGGGGGGATCGAGAACTGAAGCTTTCTTT.